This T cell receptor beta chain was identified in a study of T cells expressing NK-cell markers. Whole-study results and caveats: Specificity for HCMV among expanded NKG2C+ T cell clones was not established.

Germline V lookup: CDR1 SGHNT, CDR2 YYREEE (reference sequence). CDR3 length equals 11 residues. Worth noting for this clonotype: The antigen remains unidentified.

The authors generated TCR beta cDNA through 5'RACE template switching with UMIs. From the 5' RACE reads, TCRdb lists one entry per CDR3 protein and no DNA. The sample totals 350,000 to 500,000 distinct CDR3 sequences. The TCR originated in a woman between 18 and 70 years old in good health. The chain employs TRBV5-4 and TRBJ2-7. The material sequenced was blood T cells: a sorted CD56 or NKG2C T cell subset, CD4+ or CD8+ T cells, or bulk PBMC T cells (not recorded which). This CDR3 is CASSLGIEQYF. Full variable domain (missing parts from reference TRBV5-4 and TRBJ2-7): ETGVTQSPTHLIKTRGQQVTLRCSSQSGHNTVSWYQQALGQGPQFIFQYYREEENGRGNFPPRFSGLQFPNYSSELNVNALELDDSALYLCASSLGIEQYFGPGTRLTVT.